The 10 T cell receptor beta chains reported below all come from one sample, sequenced in a study of blood T cell repertoires in COVID-19. The protocol was immunoSEQ multiplex PCR, while the TCRdb copy is restricted to in-frame clones and leaves out a portion. The sample has under 300,000 clones, approximately 83% seen once. The sequenced sample consisted of peripheral blood. The receptor set was obtained from a human donor in a cohort sampled during active COVID-19.

The chain uses TRBV19 and TRBJ2-1, with TRBD2 matching 13 bases. The germline CDR1 and CDR2 sequences are LNHDA and SQIVND (reference sequence). CDR3 length: 19 amino acids. V shed 4 bases and J 0 bases; nucleotides not matched to a gene: 9. The CDR3 bases are TGTGCCAGTAGTAGAACCGGGACTAGCGGGGCCCGCTCCTACAATGAGCAGTTCTTC. It codes for CASSRTGTSGARSYNEQFF. Full variable domain (outside the CDR3, taken from reference TRBV19 and TRBJ2-1): DGGITQSPKYLFRKEGQNVTLSCEQNLNHDAMYWYRQDPGQGLRLIYYSQIVNDFQKGDIAEGYSVSREKKESFPLTVTSAQKNPTAFYLCASSRTGTSGARSYNEQFFGPGTRLTVL.

V usage is TRBV30 and J usage is TRBJ2-2; the D gene is possibly TRBD1 (5 bases). The V gene's germline CDR1 is GTSNPN and CDR2 SVGIG (reference sequence). The CDR3 runs to 15 residues. V was clipped by 4 bases and J by 5 bases, with 17 bases between them. The CDR3 loop is CAWKGPGKGTGELFF. CDR3 nucleotides: TGTGCCTGGAAGGGTCCAGGGAAAGGAACCGGGGAGCTGTTTTTT.

The chain carries TRBV20-1 and TRBJ2-1; no reliable D call. CDR1 is DFQATT, CDR2 SNEGSKA, per germline (reference sequence). Trimming pared 5 bases from V and 7 bases from J, leaving 9 bases between. The CDR3 totals 11 residues. CDR3 sequence (DNA): TGCAGTGCTCCGATCCGGAATGAGCAGTTCTTC. It translates to CSAPIRNEQFF.

This clone was detected only a few times. The chain uses TRBV11-2 and TRBJ1-1, with TRBD1 identical over 7 bases. The CDR3 loop spans 14 amino acids. V trimming: 3 bases; J trimming: 4 bases; junction bases outside the gene matches: 5. Looked up from germline, CDR1 is SGHAT and CDR2 is FQNNGV. In DNA, the CDR3 is TGTGCCAGCAGCTTCCCAGACAGGGCCACTGAAGCTTTCTTT. Residues: CASSFPDRATEAFF. Complete variable domain (other parts from reference TRBV11-2 and TRBJ1-1): EAGVAQSPRYKIIEKRQSVAFWCNPISGHATLYWYQQILGQGPKLLIQFQNNGVVDDSQLPKDRFSAERLKGVDSTLKIQPAKLEDSAVYLCASSFPDRATEAFFGQGTRLTVV.

The chain uses TRBV2 and TRBJ2-2; 11 positions agree with TRBD2. The germline CDR1 and CDR2 sequences are SNHLY and FYNNEI. The CDR3 covers 15 residues. V gave up 7 bases and J gave up 11 bases; unmatched junction bases: 12. DNA for the CDR3: TGTGCCAGCAAGGCGACTAGCGGGAAAGATAGAGAGCTGTTTTTT. This encodes CASKATSGKDRELFF.

In DNA, the CDR3 is TGTGCCAGTAGTTCCCCAGGGGAGACTAGCGGGAGGTACAATGAGCAGTTCTTC. Translating gives CASSSPGETSGRYNEQFF. The chain is built from TRBV19 and TRBJ2-1, with 13 bases aligning to TRBD2. CDR3 length equals 18 residues. The ends lost 5 bases at V and 4 bases at J; junction bases unmatched: 11. Germline CDR1 and CDR2: LNHDA and SQIVND (reference sequence).

This clone was counted a single time. V usage is TRBV15 and J usage is TRBJ2-5; perhaps TRBD1 as D (5 bases). CDR1 and CDR2 from the germline V gene are LNHNV and YYDKDF (reference sequence). V gave up 3 bases and J gave up 7 bases, with 18 bases separating them. The CDR3 has 15 amino acids. As DNA, the CDR3 is TGTGCCACCAGCAGCCCCCTAAGGGGAACGGTGACCCAGTACTTC. Translation: CATSSPLRGTVTQYF.

The genes are TRBV19 and TRBJ1-5; TRBD1 agrees at 9 bases. Germline lookup yields CDR1 LNHDA and CDR2 SQIVND (reference sequence). V dropped 4 bases and J dropped 3; count of bases not matched to a gene: 10. CDR3 size: 17 residues. CDR3 bases: TGTGCCAGTAGTAGGGGGACAGGGTTAATCGACAATCAGCCCCAGCATTTT. It specifies CASSRGTGLIDNQPQHF.

The rearrangement joins TRBV27 to TRBJ2-7, with 9 bases lining up with TRBD2. The germline V gene encodes CDR1 MNHEY and CDR2 SMNVEV (reference sequence). This CDR3 is 14 amino acids long. The J segment lost 7 bases and the V segment lost 8 bases, leaving 12 bases of the junction unmatched. Here the CDR3 DNA reads TGTGCCAGCCACCCCAGATCTAGCGGGATGGAGCAGTACTTC. It translates to CASHPRSSGMEQYF.

This sequence joins TRBV5-1 and TRBJ2-1; tentatively, D is TRBD1 (6 bases). The CDR3 consists of 15 residues. Germline V gene sequence: CDR1 SGHRS, CDR2 YFSETQ. V lost 0 bases and J 9 bases, leaving 16 bases between the germline ends. The CDR3 sequence: CASSLAGTSTTEQFF. The CDR3 nucleotides read TGCGCCAGCAGCTTGGCCGGGACATCAACAACTGAGCAGTTCTTC. Filled out from reference TRBV5-1 and TRBJ2-1, the complete variable domain reads KAGVTQTPRYLIKTRGQQVTLSCSPISGHRSVSWYQQTPGQGLQFLFEYFSETQRNKGNFPGRFSGRQFSNSRSEMNVSTLELGDSALYLCASSLAGTSTTEQFFGPGTRLTVL.